This passage covers 23 T cell receptor beta chains from one sample sequenced in a study of identical twins. TCRdb fed the 5' RACE reads into MiXCR, producing one record per CDR3 protein. Of some 1,700,000 distinct CDR3 sequences listed, about 30% are singletons. Sequenced material: cord blood. These receptors came from a newborn girl in good health.

The genes are TRBV6-2 or TRBV6-3 and TRBJ2-1; 9 bases match TRBD2. V shed 0 bases, J shed 2 bases, and the junction held 8 bases outside the gene matches. CDR1 is MNHEY and CDR2 is SVGEGT in the germline V gene. CDR3 size: 18 residues. The CDR3 nucleotides are TGTGCCAGCAGTTACTCGACCCTACTAGCGGGCGCCTACAATGAGCAGTTCTTC. Its translation: CASSYSTLLAGAYNEQFF.

This clonotype was seen many times. The rearrangement uses TRBV5-1 and TRBJ2-3, with TRBD1 as a possible D gene (5 bases). The CDR3 has 15 residues. Trimming pared 0 bases from V and 4 bases from J, leaving 12 bases between. Germline V gives CDR1 SGHRS, CDR2 YFSETQ. For the CDR3, the DNA is TGCGCCAGCAGCTTGGTCACAGGAACACCAGATACGCAGTATTTT. Protein sequence: CASSLVTGTPDTQYF.

The chain employs TRBV7-9 and TRBJ2-1; 12 bases align to TRBD1. The end of the DNA fits TRBJ2-7 better, so the J call may be wrong. CDR1 and CDR2 (germline): SEHNR, FQNEAQ (reference sequence). The CDR3 covers 18 residues. CDR3: CASSFPIRDRGLYNEQYF. The CDR3 bases are TGTGCCAGCAGCTTCCCAATCCGGGACAGGGGGCTTTACAATGAGCAGTACTTC.

The DNA of the CDR3 is TGCAGCGCCGGGCCCGGAGACACTGAAGCTTTCTTT. Its translation is CSAGPGDTEAFF. The genes are TRBV29-1 and TRBJ1-1; D gene ambiguous. The germline CDR1 and CDR2 sequences are SQVTM and ANQGSEA. Trimming removed 7 bases at V and 3 bases at J, with 12 bases between. The CDR3 length is 12 residues. The variable domain in full, completed from reference TRBV29-1 and TRBJ1-1, reads SAVISQKPSRDICQRGTSLTIQCQVDSQVTMMFWYRQQPGQSLTLIATANQGSEATYESGFVIDKFPISRPNLTFSTLTVSNMSPEDSSIYLCSAGPGDTEAFFGQGTRLTVV.

A few counts support this clonotype. This chain joins TRBV27 and TRBJ2-3, with 7 bases matching TRBD2. Germline V gives CDR1 MNHEY, CDR2 SMNVEV (reference sequence). Germline trimming cut 4 bases from V and 10 bases from J; bases unmatched to any gene: 17. CDR3 length: 16 residues. CDR3 DNA: TGTGCCAGCAGTTCCCGGGACTACAGATCCGGAATGGCGCAGTATTTT. Protein: CASSSRDYRSGMAQYF.

About this clonotype: A read error may explain this, as a much larger clone is one base away. The V gene is TRBV5-1, the J gene TRBJ2-7; 8 bases agree with TRBD1. Germline V gene data show CDR1 as SGHRS and CDR2 as YFSETQ. The CDR3 has 14 amino acids. Unmatched junction bases numbered 7, after V lost 3 bases and J lost 5 bases. The CDR3 sequence is CASSWTGLSHEQYF. CDR3 bases: TGCGCCAGCAGCTGGACAGGGTTATCCCACGAGCAGTACTTC.

This chain joins TRBV6-2 or TRBV6-3 and TRBJ2-3; D uncertain. The CDR3 consists of 12 residues. The V end was cut by 2 bases, the J end by 10 bases, with 10 bases between. Germline loops: CDR1 MNHEY, CDR2 SVGEGT. The CDR3: CASSYRSDAQYF. In DNA form, the CDR3 reads TGTGCCAGCAGTTACCGGTCTGATGCGCAGTATTTT.

In this sample, this clonotype turned up a few times. The rearrangement joins TRBV18 to TRBJ2-1, with 8 bases identical to TRBD2. V was pared by 2 bases and J by 6 bases, with 6 bases of the junction left unmatched. The CDR3 runs to 15 residues. Germline assignment: CDR1 KGHSH and CDR2 LQKENI. The CDR3 sequence: CASSPIREGRNEQFF. The DNA for the CDR3 is TGTGCCAGCTCACCAATCCGGGAGGGCCGCAATGAGCAGTTCTTC.

The chain joins TRBV20-1 to TRBJ2-3; possible D gene TRBD2, 7 bases. V lost 5 bases to trimming and J lost 4 bases, with 16 bases between them. This CDR3 has 14 residues. In germline, CDR1 is DFQATT, CDR2 SNEGSKA (reference sequence). The CDR3 loop reads CSAPPGGGPDTQYF. DNA of the CDR3: TGCAGTGCTCCCCCGGGCGGGGGCCCAGATACGCAGTATTTT.

This clonotype was detected only a few times. The chain uses TRBV3-1 and TRBJ2-7, with D unresolved. The CDR3 extends over 14 amino acids. CDR1 is LGHDT, CDR2 YNNKEL, per germline (reference sequence). The germline V and J ends were trimmed by 4 bases and 0 bases, with 10 bases remaining between them. For the CDR3, the DNA is TGTGCCAGCAGCCTCAGAGGCTTCTCCTACGAGCAGTACTTC. This gives the protein CASSLRGFSYEQYF.

This clonotype was seen only a few times. This chain joins TRBV7-2 and TRBJ1-5; D remains unclear. Trimming removed 4 bases at V and 0 bases at J, with 16 bases between. CDR3 length: 17 amino acids. The germline CDR1 and CDR2 sequences are SGHTA and FQGNSA. The CDR3 coding sequence is TGTGCCAGCAGCTCAAGGAGCGGCTCTTATAGCAATCAGCCCCAGCATTTT. Translated, it gives CASSSRSGSYSNQPQHF.

This clonotype was detected a few times. This chain links TRBV28 with TRBJ2-3; 9 bases are shared with TRBD2. CDR3 length equals 17 residues. V gave up 3 bases and J gave up 0 bases; unmatched junction bases: 7. Looked up from germline, CDR1 is MDHEN and CDR2 is SYDVKM. The CDR3 protein is CASSLSIGLASTDTQYF. The CDR3 nucleotides read TGTGCCAGCAGTTTGTCGATCGGACTAGCGAGCACAGATACGCAGTATTTT.

This rearrangement joins TRBV7-9 to TRBJ1-1; no definite D call. This CDR3 spans 15 amino acids. Germline lookup yields CDR1 SEHNR and CDR2 FQNEAQ (reference sequence). The ends were cut back, 4 bases at V and 3 bases at J, with 15 bases in the middle. CDR3 region: CASSSPRVLYTEAFF. The CDR3, as DNA: TGTGCCAGCAGCTCTCCTCGGGTCCTATACACTGAAGCTTTCTTT.

The V gene is TRBV20-1, the J gene TRBJ2-7; D possibly corresponds to TRBD1 (6 bases). CDR1 is DFQATT, CDR2 SNEGSKA, per germline (reference sequence). V shed 4 bases and J shed 2 bases, with 12 bases lying between them. The CDR3 runs 13 residues. The CDR3 loop is CSANSGVPYEQYF. CDR3 DNA: TGCAGTGCTAATTCAGGGGTCCCCTACGAGCAGTACTTC.

This clonotype was counted once. The CDR3 nucleotides read TGTGCCAGCAGTGACCAAGTACACAATGAGCAGTTCTTC. Translated, it gives CASSDQVHNEQFF. V is TRBV6-4 and J is TRBJ2-1, with D uncertain. Germline V gene sequence: CDR1 MRHNA, CDR2 SNTAGT. With 2 bases removed from V and 5 bases from J, the gap between germline ends came to 7 bases. The CDR3 sequence is 13 residues long.

The V call is TRBV5-1, the J call TRBJ2-1, with no clear D. Germline V lookup: CDR1 SGHRS, CDR2 YFSETQ. The CDR3 has 13 residues. With 5 bases removed from V and 9 bases from J, the gap between germline ends came to 15 bases. CDR3 sequence (DNA): TGCGCCAGCAGTCGCGGAGCTTCGGGTGAGCAGTTCTTC. Amino acids: CASSRGASGEQFF. The entire variable domain, with the rest obtained from reference TRBV5-1 and TRBJ2-1, is as follows: KAGVTQTPRYLIKTRGQQVTLSCSPISGHRSVSWYQQTPGQGLQFLFEYFSETQRNKGNFPGRFSGRQFSNSRSEMNVSTLELGDSALYLCASSRGASGEQFFGPGTRLTVL.

CDR3 amino acids: CASSFSVGQGYEQYF. In nucleotides, the CDR3 is TGTGCCAGCAGCTTTTCGGTGGGGCAGGGCTACGAGCAGTACTTC. V is TRBV7-2 and J is TRBJ2-7, with a tentative D call TRBD1 (5 bases). Between the trimmed V and J ends, which lost 3 bases and 3 bases, there was a span of 15 bases. The CDR3 totals 15 residues. Looked up from germline, CDR1 is SGHTA and CDR2 is FQGNSA.

This clonotype has more than one count but fewer than ten. The V call is TRBV28, the J call TRBJ1-4; no reliable D call. Germline assignment: CDR1 MDHEN and CDR2 SYDVKM. The ends were cut back, 8 bases at V and 3 bases at J, with 4 bases in the middle. The CDR3 runs 11 residues. CDR3 sequence (DNA): TGTGCCAGCGCCCCTAATGAAAAACTGTTTTTT. As protein: CASAPNEKLFF.

The chain combines TRBV12-3 or TRBV12-4 with TRBJ2-1; no clear D gene. Between the trimmed V and J ends, which lost 1 base and 0 bases, there was a span of 13 bases. CDR3 length: 17 amino acids. This chain's CDR3 is CASSLVGYLSSYNEQFF. The CDR3, as DNA: TGTGCCAGCAGTTTAGTAGGCTACCTCAGCTCCTACAATGAGCAGTTCTTC.

The V and J genes are TRBV3-1 and TRBJ1-1; TRBD1 is a possible D gene (6 bases). Trimming cost V 8 bases and J 1 base, with 14 bases left between them. The germline V gene encodes CDR1 LGHDT and CDR2 YNNKEL (reference sequence). The CDR3 loop spans 14 amino acids. CDR3 nucleotides: TGTGCCAGCCGGCGCGGACAGACGAACACTGAAGCTTTCTTT. This sequence encodes CASRRGQTNTEAFF.

This clonotype has ten or more counts. As DNA, the CDR3 is TGTGCCAGCAGTTTAGGAGTCCAGGGGGCCAAAAACATTCAGTACTTC. Encoded protein: CASSLGVQGAKNIQYF. The rearrangement joins TRBV12-3 or TRBV12-4 to TRBJ2-4; perhaps TRBD1 as D (6 bases). The V gene lost 1 base and the J gene lost 1 base, with 11 bases spanning the gap. The CDR3 is 16 amino acids.

This clonotype was seen only a few times. The gene calls are TRBV20-1 and TRBJ2-4; 7 bases align to TRBD2. The CDR3 totals 15 residues. Germline assignment: CDR1 DFQATT and CDR2 SNEGSKA (reference sequence). V dropped 6 bases and J dropped 1; count of bases not matched to a gene: 9. CDR3 region: CSAPVAGVAKNIQYF. CDR3 in DNA: TGCAGTGCCCCCGTCGCGGGAGTGGCCAAAAACATTCAGTACTTC.

This chain links TRBV4-1 with TRBJ2-1; maybe TRBD2 (6 bases). V was pared by 0 bases and J by 2 bases, with 8 bases between. Germline loops: CDR1 MGHRA, CDR2 YSYEKL. The CDR3 contains 15 residues. The CDR3, as DNA: TGCGCCAGCAGCCAAGAGTGGGGGGCCTACAATGAGCAGTTCTTC. Translation gives CASSQEWGAYNEQFF.